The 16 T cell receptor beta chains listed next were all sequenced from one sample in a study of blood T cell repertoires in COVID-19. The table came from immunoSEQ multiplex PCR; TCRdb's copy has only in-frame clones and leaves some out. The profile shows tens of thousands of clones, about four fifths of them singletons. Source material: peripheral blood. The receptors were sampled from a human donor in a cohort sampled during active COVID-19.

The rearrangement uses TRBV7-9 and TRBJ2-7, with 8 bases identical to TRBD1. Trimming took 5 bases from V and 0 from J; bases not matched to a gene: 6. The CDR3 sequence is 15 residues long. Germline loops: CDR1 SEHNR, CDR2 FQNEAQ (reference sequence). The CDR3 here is CASSSRTGSSYEQYF. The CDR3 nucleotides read TGTGCCAGCAGCAGTCGGACAGGGAGCTCCTACGAGCAGTACTTC.

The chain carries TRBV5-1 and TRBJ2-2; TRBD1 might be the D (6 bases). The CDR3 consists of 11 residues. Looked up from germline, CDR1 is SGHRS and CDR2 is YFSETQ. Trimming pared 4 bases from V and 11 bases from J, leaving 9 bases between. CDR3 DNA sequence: TGCGCCAGCAGCCCGGACAGCGAGCTGTTTTTT. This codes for CASSPDSELFF.

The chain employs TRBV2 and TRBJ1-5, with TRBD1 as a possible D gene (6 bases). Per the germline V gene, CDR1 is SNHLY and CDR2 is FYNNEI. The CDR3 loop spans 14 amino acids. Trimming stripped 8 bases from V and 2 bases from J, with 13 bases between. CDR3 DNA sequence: TGTGCCAGCGCCCCACAGGGAGGCAATCAGCCCCAGCATTTT. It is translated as CASAPQGGNQPQHF.

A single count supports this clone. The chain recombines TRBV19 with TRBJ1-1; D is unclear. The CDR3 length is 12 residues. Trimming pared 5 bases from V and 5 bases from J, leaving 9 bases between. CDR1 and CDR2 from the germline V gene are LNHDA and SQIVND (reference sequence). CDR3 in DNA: TGTGCCAGTAGTGCCTCTAGGACTGAAGCTTTCTTT. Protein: CASSASRTEAFF. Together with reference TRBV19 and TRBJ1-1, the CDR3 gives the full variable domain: DGGITQSPKYLFRKEGQNVTLSCEQNLNHDAMYWYRQDPGQGLRLIYYSQIVNDFQKGDIAEGYSVSREKKESFPLTVTSAQKNPTAFYLCASSASRTEAFFGQGTRLTVV.

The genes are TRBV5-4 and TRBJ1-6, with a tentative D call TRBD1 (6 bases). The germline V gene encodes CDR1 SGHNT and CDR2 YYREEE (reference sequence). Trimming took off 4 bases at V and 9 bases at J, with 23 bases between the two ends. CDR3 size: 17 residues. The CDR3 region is CASSHTAGVSVGSPLHF. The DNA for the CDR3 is TGTGCCAGCAGCCACACGGCAGGGGTCTCGGTCGGTTCACCCCTCCACTTT.

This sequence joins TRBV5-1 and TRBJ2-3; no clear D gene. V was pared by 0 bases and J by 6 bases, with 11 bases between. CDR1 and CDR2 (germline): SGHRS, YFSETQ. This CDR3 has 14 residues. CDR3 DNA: TGCGCCAGCAGCTTGGCCGGTAGCTTGGATACGCAGTATTTT. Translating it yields CASSLAGSLDTQYF.

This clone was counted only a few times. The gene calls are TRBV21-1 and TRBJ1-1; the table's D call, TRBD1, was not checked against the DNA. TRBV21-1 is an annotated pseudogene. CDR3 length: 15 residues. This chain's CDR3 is CASSPHSDRGAEAFF. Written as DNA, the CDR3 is TGTGCCAGCAGCCCACACTCCGACAGGGGTGCTGAAGCTTTCTTT.

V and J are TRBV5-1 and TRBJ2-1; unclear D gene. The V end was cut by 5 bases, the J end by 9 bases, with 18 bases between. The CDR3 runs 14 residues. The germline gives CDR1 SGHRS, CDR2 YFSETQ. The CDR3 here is CASRVEASSGEQFF. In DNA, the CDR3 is TGCGCCAGCAGGGTAGAAGCTTCCTCGGGTGAGCAGTTCTTC.

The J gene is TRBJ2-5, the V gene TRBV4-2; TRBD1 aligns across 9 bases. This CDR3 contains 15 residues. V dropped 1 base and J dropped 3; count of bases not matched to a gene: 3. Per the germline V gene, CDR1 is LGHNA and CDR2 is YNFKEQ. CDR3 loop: CASSQGTGVEETQYF. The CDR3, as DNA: TGTGCCAGCAGCCAAGGGACAGGGGTGGAAGAGACCCAGTACTTC.

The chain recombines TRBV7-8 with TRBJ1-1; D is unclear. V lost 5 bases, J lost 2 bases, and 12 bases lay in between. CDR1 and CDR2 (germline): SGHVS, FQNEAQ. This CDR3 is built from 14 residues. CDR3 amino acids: CASSQTRVNTEAFF. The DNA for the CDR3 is TGTGCCAGCAGCCAAACCCGGGTTAACACTGAAGCTTTCTTT.

The chain's CDR3 is CASNPHGQGGPETQYF. The CDR3 DNA is TGTGCCAGCAACCCCCACGGACAGGGCGGTCCTGAGACCCAGTACTTC. This chain joins TRBV27 and TRBJ2-5; 8 nucleotides agree with TRBD1. The germline V gene encodes CDR1 MNHEY and CDR2 SMNVEV (reference sequence). The CDR3 has 16 amino acids. The J segment lost 5 bases and the V segment lost 7 bases, leaving 15 bases of the junction unmatched.

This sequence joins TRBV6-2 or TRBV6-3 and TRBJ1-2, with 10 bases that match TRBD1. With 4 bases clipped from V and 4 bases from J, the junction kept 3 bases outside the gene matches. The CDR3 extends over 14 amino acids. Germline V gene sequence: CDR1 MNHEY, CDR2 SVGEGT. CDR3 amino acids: CASSFRQGAYGYTF. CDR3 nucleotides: TGTGCCAGCAGTTTCCGACAGGGGGCCTATGGCTACACCTTC.

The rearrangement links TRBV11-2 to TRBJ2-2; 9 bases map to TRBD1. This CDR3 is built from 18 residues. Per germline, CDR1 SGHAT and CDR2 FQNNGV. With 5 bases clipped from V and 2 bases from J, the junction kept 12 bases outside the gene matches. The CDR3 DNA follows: TGTGCCAGCAGCCCAGTCTCCGGGACAGGGTCAAACACCGGGGAGCTGTTTTTT. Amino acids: CASSPVSGTGSNTGELFF.

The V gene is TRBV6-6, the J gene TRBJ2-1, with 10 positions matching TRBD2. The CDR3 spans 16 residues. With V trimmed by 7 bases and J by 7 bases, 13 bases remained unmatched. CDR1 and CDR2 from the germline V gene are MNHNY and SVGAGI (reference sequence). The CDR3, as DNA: TGTGCCAGCATCCAGGGGGGGAGCGGGAGGGGAAATGAGCAGTTCTTC. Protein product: CASIQGGSGRGNEQFF.

CDR3 DNA sequence: TGTGCCAGCAGCTTATTATCCCATAATTCACCCCTCCACTTT. This sequence encodes CASSLLSHNSPLHF. The gene calls are TRBV7-3 and TRBJ1-6; no reliable D call. Germline-derived CDR1 and CDR2 are SGHTA and FQGTGA. The CDR3 runs to 14 residues. V lost 2 bases and J lost 5, with 7 bases in between.

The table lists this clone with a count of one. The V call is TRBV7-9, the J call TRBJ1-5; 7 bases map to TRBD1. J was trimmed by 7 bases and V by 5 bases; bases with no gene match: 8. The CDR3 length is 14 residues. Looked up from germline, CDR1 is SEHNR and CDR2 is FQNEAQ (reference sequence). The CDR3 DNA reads TGTGCCAGCAGCCCATCGACAGGGAGGCAGCCCCAGCATTTT. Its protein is CASSPSTGRQPQHF.